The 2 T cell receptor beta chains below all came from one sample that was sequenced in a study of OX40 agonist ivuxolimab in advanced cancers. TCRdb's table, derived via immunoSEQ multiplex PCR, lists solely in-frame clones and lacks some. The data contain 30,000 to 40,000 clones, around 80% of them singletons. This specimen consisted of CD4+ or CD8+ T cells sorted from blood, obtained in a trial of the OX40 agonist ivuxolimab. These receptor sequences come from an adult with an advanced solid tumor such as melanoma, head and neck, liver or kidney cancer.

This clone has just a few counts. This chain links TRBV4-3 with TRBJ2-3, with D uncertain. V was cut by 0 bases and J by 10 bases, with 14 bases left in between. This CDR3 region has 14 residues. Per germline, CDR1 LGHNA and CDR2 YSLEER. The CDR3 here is CASSQDLLFDAQYF. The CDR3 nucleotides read TGCGCCAGCAGCCAAGATCTGCTTTTTGATGCGCAGTATTTT.

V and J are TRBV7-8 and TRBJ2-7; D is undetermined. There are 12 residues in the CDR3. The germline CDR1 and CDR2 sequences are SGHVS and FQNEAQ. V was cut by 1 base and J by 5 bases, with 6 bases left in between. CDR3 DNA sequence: TGTGCCAGCAGCTTAGTATCCCACGAGCAGTACTTC. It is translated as CASSLVSHEQYF.